Presented here are 22 T cell receptor beta chains from one specimen sequenced in a study of T cell repertoires in cytomegalovirus infection. Antigen specificity for these receptors is unknown. From the reads, TCRdb called clonotypes with MiXCR, one entry per CDR3 protein. This repertoire shows 900,000 to 950,000 distinct CDR3 sequences, around 30% found once; its top ten account for about 14%. Sequencing was performed on cultured CD8+ T cells from PBMCs, taken from culture after CMV antigen stimulation. These receptors were obtained from a human donor in good health (CMV status not recorded). Some clones in this sample may be carry-over from other donors' samples.

This clonotype was counted between two and nine times. V usage is TRBV27 and J usage is TRBJ2-2; 8 bases are a match to TRBD2. In germline, CDR1 is MNHEY, CDR2 SMNVEV (reference sequence). Trimming at V came to 6 bases and at J to 3 bases, leaving 12 bases not matched to a gene. This CDR3 contains 17 residues. CDR3 protein: CASSYETGGADTGELFF. CDR3 bases: TGTGCCAGCAGCTACGAGACGGGGGGGGCTGACACCGGGGAGCTGTTTTTT.

Of note for this clonotype: A much larger clone is a single base away; this may be a read error. The genes are TRBV7-6 and TRBJ1-1; D is unclear. The germline V gene has CDR1 SGHVS and CDR2 FNYEAQ. CDR3 size: 14 residues. This CDR3 is CANSLEWRNTEAFF. The CDR3 DNA reads TGTGCCAACAGCTTGGAATGGAGGAACACTGAAGCTTTCTTT. The full variable domain, its missing parts supplied by reference TRBV7-6 and TRBJ1-1, is GAGVSQSPRYKVTKRGQDVALRCDPISGHVSLYWYRQALGQGPEFLTYFNYEAQQDKSGLPNDRFSAERPEGSISTLTIQRTEQRDSAMYRCANSLEWRNTEAFFGQGTRLTVV.

The rearrangement links TRBV28 to TRBJ1-2; TRBD1 aligns across 8 bases. V was pared by 5 bases and J by 4 bases, with 6 bases of the junction left unmatched. Germline CDR1 MDHEN, CDR2 SYDVKM. This CDR3 region has 14 residues. The CDR3 DNA follows: TGTGCCAGCAGTCCTCAGGGGGCAATCTATGGCTACACCTTC. Protein product: CASSPQGAIYGYTF.

This clonotype was counted at least ten times. J is TRBJ1-4 and V is TRBV27, with D possibly matching TRBD1 (5 bases). Germline values: CDR1 MNHEY, CDR2 SMNVEV (reference sequence). The ends were cut back, 6 bases at V and 4 bases at J, with 21 bases in the middle. The CDR3 has 17 amino acids. The CDR3 protein is CASSQGPVYKLNEKLFF. Here the CDR3 DNA reads TGTGCCAGCAGCCAGGGACCCGTCTACAAGCTTAATGAAAAACTGTTTTTT.

The table lists this clonotype with many counts. An end of the junction does not agree with germline; a read error may underlie this. J is TRBJ2-1 and V is TRBV7-9; D uncertain. The CDR3 runs to 12 residues. Germline CDR1 reads SEHNR; CDR2 reads FQNEAQ (reference sequence). The CDR3 spells CASSLGRNEQFF. CDR3 in DNA: TGTGCCAGCAGTTTAGGGCGCAATGAGCAGTTCTTC.

This clonotype was recorded many times. V usage is TRBV7-8 and J usage is TRBJ1-3; TRBD1 might be the D (6 bases). This CDR3 contains 18 residues. The V gene's germline CDR1 is SGHVS and CDR2 FQNEAQ. V lost 5 bases to trimming and J lost 0 bases, with 20 bases between them. In DNA, the CDR3 is TGTGCCAGCAGCCCGCGAGGGGGAGGACTCTCCTCTGGAAACACCATATATTTT. Translated, it gives CASSPRGGGLSSGNTIYF. Full variable domain (missing parts from reference TRBV7-8 and TRBJ1-3): GAGVSQSPRYKVAKRGQDVALRCDPISGHVSLFWYQQALGQGPEFLTYFQNEAQLDKSGLPSDRFFAERPEGSVSTLKIQRTQQEDSAVYLCASSPRGGGLSSGNTIYFGEGSWLTVV.

The chain recombines TRBV5-1 with TRBJ1-4; D is perhaps TRBD1 (6 bases). Germline V lookup: CDR1 SGHRS, CDR2 YFSETQ. The length of the CDR3 is 14 residues. The ends were cut back, 5 bases at V and 5 bases at J, with 13 bases in the middle. Written as DNA, the CDR3 is TGCGCCAGCAGATATGACAGGACGAATGAAAAACTGTTTTTT. It encodes CASRYDRTNEKLFF.

The chain recombines TRBV12-5 with TRBJ2-5; tentatively, D is TRBD1 (6 bases). CDR3 size: 14 residues. Germline loops: CDR1 LGHNT, CDR2 FRNRAP. V was trimmed by 6 bases and J by 3 bases, leaving 14 bases between them. The CDR3 sequence: CASGLDRNEETQYF. In DNA form, the CDR3 reads TGTGCTAGTGGACTCGACAGGAATGAAGAGACCCAGTACTTC.

The chain couples TRBV29-1 to TRBJ2-5; the D gene is possibly TRBD1 (5 bases). CDR3 size: 15 residues. CDR1 and CDR2 (germline): SQVTM, ANQGSEA. With 1 base removed from V and 5 bases from J, the gap between germline ends came to 17 bases. In nucleotides, the CDR3 is TGCAGCGTTGAAGTGACAAGGGGCTTGGGGGAGACCCAGTACTTC. Encoded protein: CSVEVTRGLGETQYF.

As regards this clonotype: Sequence at one end of the junction differs from germline and may be a read error. CDR3 region: CASSLASNYGCTF. CDR3 DNA sequence: TGCGCCAGCAGCTTAGCCAGCAACTATGGCTGCACCTTC. V usage is TRBV5-1 and J usage is TRBJ1-2; no clear D gene. Germline V gene sequence: CDR1 SGHRS, CDR2 YFSETQ. The CDR3 contains 13 residues.

This clonotype was counted between two and nine times. The V and J genes are TRBV6-2 or TRBV6-3 and TRBJ2-7; D is perhaps TRBD2 (7 bases). V lost 7 bases, J lost 2 bases, and 18 bases lay in between. Germline-derived CDR1 and CDR2 are MNHEY and SVGEGT. The CDR3 consists of 15 residues. Here the CDR3 reads CASILAWGGAYEQYF. For the CDR3, the DNA is TGTGCCAGCATTCTCGCTTGGGGGGGCGCCTACGAGCAGTACTTC.

The chain uses TRBV5-6 and TRBJ1-2; D is unclear. CDR1 SGHDT and CDR2 YYEEEE come from the germline V gene. The V gene lost 2 bases and the J gene lost 5 bases, with 4 bases spanning the gap. The CDR3 covers 11 residues. The CDR3 nucleotides read TGTGCCAGCAGCTTTGAGTATGGCTACACCTTC. Translating gives CASSFEYGYTF.

This chain uses TRBV7-3 with TRBJ2-6; D not resolved. Germline V gene lookup returns CDR1 SGHTA and CDR2 FQGTGA. The CDR3 totals 15 residues. Trimming removed 1 base at V and 2 bases at J, with 6 bases between. DNA of the CDR3: TGTGCCAGCAGCTTAATGGACGCTGGGGCCAACGTCCTGACTTTC. Translated, it gives CASSLMDAGANVLTF.

V usage is TRBV29-1 and J usage is TRBJ2-7; D unresolved. With 2 bases removed from V and 1 base from J, the gap between germline ends came to 9 bases. Germline lookup yields CDR1 SQVTM and CDR2 ANQGSEA. There are 13 residues in the CDR3. In nucleotides, the CDR3 is TGCAGCGTTGAATCTCACAATTCCTACGAGCAGTACTTC. It translates to CSVESHNSYEQYF.

In the case of this clonotype: This CDR3 fails to terminate in the conserved phenylalanine or tryptophan, so it likely reflects a read error. V is TRBV6-1 and J is TRBJ2-5; 7 bases agree with TRBD1. With V trimmed by 5 bases and J by 4 bases, 7 bases remained unmatched. Germline-derived CDR1 and CDR2 are MNHNS and SASEGT. The CDR3 is made up of 14 amino acids. The CDR3 coding sequence is TGTGCCAGCAGTTACAAGGGGGCCGCAGAGACCCAGTACTCC. It translates to CASSYKGAAETQYS.

This clonotype was observed at least ten times. The chain joins TRBV4-2 to TRBJ1-2; D ambiguous. The CDR3 has 15 residues. The germline V gene has CDR1 LGHNA and CDR2 YNFKEQ. The germline V and J ends were trimmed by 2 bases and 2 bases, with 12 bases remaining between them. The CDR3 region is CASSQSSGQNYGYTF. CDR3 nucleotides: TGTGCCAGCAGCCAATCATCGGGTCAGAACTATGGCTACACCTTC.

This sequence joins TRBV11-2 and TRBJ2-1, with unresolved D. This CDR3 is 16 amino acids long. CDR1 and CDR2 (germline): SGHAT, FQNNGV. Trimming shortened V by 2 bases and J by 0 bases, and 11 bases separated the two germline ends. This CDR3 is CASSLSWVSSYNEQFF. CDR3 bases: TGTGCCAGCAGCTTATCTTGGGTCAGCTCCTACAATGAGCAGTTCTTC.

In DNA, the CDR3 is TGTGCCAGCAGCTCCTCTCGACTAGCGGGGGGGCTAATTGAGCAGTTCTTC. This encodes CASSSSRLAGGLIEQFF. This chain joins TRBV7-2 and TRBJ2-1; 14 positions agree with TRBD2. This CDR3 comprises 17 residues. Germline V CDR1 and CDR2: SGHTA, FQGNSA. V lost 4 bases to trimming and J lost 9 bases; unmatched junction nucleotides: 11.

In this sample, this clonotype turned up once. The conserved closing phenylalanine or tryptophan is absent in this CDR3, likely reflecting a read error. This chain links TRBV23-1 with TRBJ2-1, with a weak D call TRBD2 (5 bases). TRBV23-1 is recorded as an ORF, its role being uncertain. This CDR3 has 17 residues. V lost 0 bases, J lost 4 bases, and 16 bases lay in between. The CDR3 DNA follows: TGCGCCAGCAGTCAATCCGAGGCGCCTAGCAGTTACAATGAGCAGTTCTCC. Protein product: CASSQSEAPSSYNEQFS.

This rearrangement joins TRBV15 to TRBJ2-1, with 7 bases matching TRBD2. CDR3 length equals 14 residues. From germline, CDR1 is LNHNV and CDR2 YYDKDF (reference sequence). V was pared by 3 bases and J by 9 bases, with 8 bases of the junction left unmatched. CDR3 region: CATSRPTSAGEQFF. Here the CDR3 DNA reads TGTGCCACCAGCAGGCCTACTAGCGCGGGTGAGCAGTTCTTC.

The chain combines TRBV7-2 with TRBJ2-1; weak D call: TRBD1 (6 bases). This CDR3 region has 18 residues. V dropped 0 bases and J dropped 8 bases, with 23 bases sitting between them. CDR1 and CDR2 (germline): SGHTA, FQGNSA. The CDR3 DNA reads as TGTGCCAGCAGCTTAGCGCTGGGGGCTACCAATCTCAAACATGAGCAGTTCTTC. This translates into CASSLALGATNLKHEQFF.

This clonotype was observed a few times. The V gene is TRBV12-3 or TRBV12-4, the J gene TRBJ1-1; D call uncertain. Trimming removed 6 bases at V and 9 bases at J, with 14 bases between. The CDR3 has 12 amino acids. The CDR3 DNA reads TGTGCCAGCAGCTACATTGCAGGAAAAGCTTTCTTT. Translated: CASSYIAGKAFF.